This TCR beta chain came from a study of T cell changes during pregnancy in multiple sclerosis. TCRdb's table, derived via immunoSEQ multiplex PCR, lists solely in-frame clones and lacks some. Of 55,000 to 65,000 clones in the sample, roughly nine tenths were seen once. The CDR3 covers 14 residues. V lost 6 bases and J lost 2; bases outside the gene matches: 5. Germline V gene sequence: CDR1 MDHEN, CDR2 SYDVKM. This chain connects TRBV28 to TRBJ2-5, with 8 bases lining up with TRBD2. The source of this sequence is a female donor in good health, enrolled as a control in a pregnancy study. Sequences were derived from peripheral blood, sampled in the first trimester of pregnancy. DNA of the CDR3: TGTGCCAGCAGGGAAGCGGGAGAGCAAGAGACCCAGTACTTC. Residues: CASREAGEQETQYF.